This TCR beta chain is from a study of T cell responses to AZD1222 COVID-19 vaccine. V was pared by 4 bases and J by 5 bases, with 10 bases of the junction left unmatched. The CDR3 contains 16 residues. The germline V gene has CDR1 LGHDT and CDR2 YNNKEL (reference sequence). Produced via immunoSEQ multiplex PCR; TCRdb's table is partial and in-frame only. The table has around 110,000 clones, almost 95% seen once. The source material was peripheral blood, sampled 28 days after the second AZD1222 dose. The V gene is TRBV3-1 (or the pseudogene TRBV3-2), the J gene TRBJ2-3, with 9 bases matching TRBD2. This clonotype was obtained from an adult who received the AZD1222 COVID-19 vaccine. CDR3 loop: CASSPYAGGPGDTQYF. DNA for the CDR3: TGTGCCAGCAGCCCCTACGCGGGAGGGCCAGGAGATACGCAGTATTTT.